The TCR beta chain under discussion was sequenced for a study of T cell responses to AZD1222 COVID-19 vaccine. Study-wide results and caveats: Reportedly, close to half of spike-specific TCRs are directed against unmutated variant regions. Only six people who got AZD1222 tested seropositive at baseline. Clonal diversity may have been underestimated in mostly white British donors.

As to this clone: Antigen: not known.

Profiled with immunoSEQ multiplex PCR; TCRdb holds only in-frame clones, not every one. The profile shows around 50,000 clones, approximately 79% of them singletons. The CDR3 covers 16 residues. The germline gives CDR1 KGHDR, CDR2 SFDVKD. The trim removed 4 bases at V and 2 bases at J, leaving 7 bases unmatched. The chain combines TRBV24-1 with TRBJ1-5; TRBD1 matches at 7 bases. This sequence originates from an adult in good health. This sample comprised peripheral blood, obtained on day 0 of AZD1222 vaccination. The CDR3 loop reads CATSDPSDRGNQPQHF. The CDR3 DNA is TGTGCCACCAGTGACCCCAGTGACAGGGGCAATCAGCCCCAGCATTTT.